The 20 T cell receptor beta chains presented below share a single source sample, sequenced in a study of blood T cell repertoires in COVID-19. This table comes from immunoSEQ multiplex PCR, and its TCRdb copy is limited to in-frame clones, with some not included. The sample lists some 200,000 clones; 80% to 90% were seen once. The specimen was peripheral blood. Source of these receptors: a woman between 40 and 50 years old who had recovered from COVID-19.

This clone has a single count. The CDR3 DNA follows: TGCGCCAGCAGCTTTGCCAGGGGGCAGTCAGATACGCAGTATTTT. Its translation is CASSFARGQSDTQYF. The chain joins TRBV5-1 to TRBJ2-3; 8 nucleotides agree with TRBD1. The trim removed 2 bases at V and 4 bases at J, leaving 6 bases unmatched. Germline CDR1 SGHRS, CDR2 YFSETQ. This CDR3 has 15 amino acids. Using reference TRBV5-1 and TRBJ2-3 for the parts outside the CDR3, the full variable domain is KAGVTQTPRYLIKTRGQQVTLSCSPISGHRSVSWYQQTPGQGLQFLFEYFSETQRNKGNFPGRFSGRQFSNSRSEMNVSTLELGDSALYLCASSFARGQSDTQYFGPGTRLTVL.

This chain joins TRBV18 and TRBJ2-3, with D unclear. The V gene lost 2 bases and the J gene lost 0 bases, with 12 bases spanning the gap. Germline CDR1 KGHSH, CDR2 LQKENI. The CDR3 is 16 amino acids. This CDR3 reads CASSPEALFSTDTQYF. CDR3 sequence (DNA): TGTGCCAGCTCACCAGAGGCGTTGTTTAGCACAGATACGCAGTATTTT.

The J gene is TRBJ2-2, the V gene TRBV5-6; D is perhaps TRBD1 (6 bases). CDR1 is SGHDT and CDR2 is YYEEEE in the germline V gene. The germline V and J ends were trimmed by 4 bases and 2 bases, with 9 bases remaining between them. This CDR3 is 14 amino acids long. Here the CDR3 DNA reads TGTGCCAGCAGCGCAGGGGTCAACACCGGGGAGCTGTTTTTT. Amino acid sequence: CASSAGVNTGELFF.

The chain links TRBV7-6 to TRBJ2-2, with D perhaps matching TRBD1 (5 bases). CDR1 and CDR2 (germline): SGHVS, FNYEAQ. V lost 1 base and J 4 bases, leaving 7 bases between the germline ends. The CDR3 contains 14 residues. This CDR3 reads CASSLGTTTGELFF. For the CDR3, the DNA is TGTGCCAGCAGCTTAGGGACAACCACCGGGGAGCTGTTTTTT.

V gene TRBV2 combines with J gene TRBJ1-6; D may be TRBD1 (5 bases). Germline V CDR1 and CDR2: SNHLY, FYNNEI. With 6 bases removed from V and 10 bases from J, the gap between germline ends came to 16 bases. The CDR3 covers 14 residues. DNA of the CDR3: TGTGCCAGCAGCCCGGGGGAAGGTAACTCACCCCTCCACTTT. The encoded protein is CASSPGEGNSPLHF.

This chain joins TRBV7-8 and TRBJ1-1, with 8 bases fitting TRBD1. Losses at the gene ends were 4 bases for V and 3 bases for J; bases not matched to a gene: 4. Germline V gene lookup returns CDR1 SGHVS and CDR2 FQNEAQ. This CDR3 comprises 14 residues. The CDR3 DNA is TGTGCCAGCAGCTCCGGGACAGGATACACTGAAGCTTTCTTT. It yields the protein CASSSGTGYTEAFF.

This clone was seen only a few times. This chain connects TRBV3-1 (or the pseudogene TRBV3-2) to TRBJ1-5; 9 nucleotides align to TRBD1. The CDR3 is 16 amino acids. The J segment lost 5 bases and the V segment lost 4 bases, leaving 9 bases of the junction unmatched. CDR1 is LGHDT and CDR2 is YNNKEL in the germline V gene (reference sequence). The CDR3: CASSLSTGGYYQPQHF. The CDR3 bases are TGTGCCAGCAGCCTTTCGACAGGGGGTTACTATCAGCCCCAGCATTTT.

This clone showed up just a few times. The chain has TRBV6-5 and TRBJ1-1; D is perhaps TRBD1 (6 bases). Trimming took 9 bases from V and 4 from J, leaving 12 bases between them. CDR3 size: 12 residues. Looked up from germline, CDR1 is MNHEY and CDR2 is SVGAGI. The CDR3 bases are TGTGCCAGTTACAGGGCCCTCACTGAAGCTTTCTTT. Protein: CASYRALTEAFF.

The chain has TRBV2 and TRBJ1-2; D remains unclear. Germline lookup yields CDR1 SNHLY and CDR2 FYNNEI. The CDR3 totals 13 residues. Trimming took 3 bases from V and 4 from J, leaving 9 bases between them. DNA of the CDR3: TGTGCCAGCAGTGATGAGGGTATCTATGGCTACACCTTC. Amino acid sequence: CASSDEGIYGYTF.

This clone was detected a few times. This rearrangement joins TRBV9 to TRBJ2-3, with D possibly matching TRBD2 (6 bases). This CDR3 region has 15 residues. The germline V gene has CDR1 SGDLS and CDR2 YYNGEE. Trimming took 1 base from V and 6 from J, leaving 15 bases between them. The CDR3 bases are TGTGCCAGCAGCGTACAGGGCGGGGTTGTCGATACGCAGTATTTT. It yields the protein CASSVQGGVVDTQYF.

The V and J genes are TRBV5-1 and TRBJ2-7; D is perhaps TRBD1 (6 bases). V lost 3 bases to trimming and J lost 5 bases, with 12 bases between them. This CDR3 contains 13 residues. The germline gives CDR1 SGHRS, CDR2 YFSETQ. The CDR3 DNA is TGCGCCAGCAGCTCTCGGACAGATAACGAGCAGTACTTC. This gives the protein CASSSRTDNEQYF.

This rearrangement joins TRBV9 to TRBJ2-7; 8 nucleotides agree with TRBD2. Germline lookup yields CDR1 SGDLS and CDR2 YYNGEE. The CDR3 has 12 residues. V lost 8 bases to trimming and J lost 4 bases; unmatched junction nucleotides: 5. The CDR3 sequence: CASGTSGYEQYF. CDR3 DNA sequence: TGTGCCAGTGGGACTAGTGGGTACGAGCAGTACTTC.

This clone was counted only a few times. This chain connects TRBV10-2 to TRBJ2-7; TRBD1 is a possible D gene (6 bases). The CDR3 spans 16 residues. Germline lookup yields CDR1 WSHSY and CDR2 SAAADI. V was clipped by 6 bases and J by 0 bases, with 18 bases between them. The CDR3 spells CASSEQGLLHSYEQYF. The CDR3 nucleotides are TGCGCCAGCAGCGAACAGGGTCTCCTACACTCCTACGAGCAGTACTTC.

The chain links TRBV5-4 to TRBJ2-1, with TRBD2 matching 15 bases. This CDR3 has 19 residues. The V gene end was trimmed by 1 base and the J gene end by 4 bases; junction bases not matched to a gene: 9. Germline CDR1 reads SGHNT; CDR2 reads YYREEE (reference sequence). The CDR3, as DNA: TGTGCCAGCAGCTTGCGACGGACTAGCGGGGGGGCTTCGTACAATGAGCAGTTCTTC. Amino acids: CASSLRRTSGGASYNEQFF.

The V and J genes are TRBV3-1 (or the pseudogene TRBV3-2) and TRBJ2-3, with 13 bases lining up with TRBD2. The CDR3 is made up of 17 amino acids. The germline V gene has CDR1 LGHDT and CDR2 YNNKEL (reference sequence). The trim removed 1 base at V and 6 bases at J, leaving 7 bases unmatched. CDR3 sequence (DNA): TGTGCCAGCAGCCAAGTTCCGGGACTAGCGGGGAGGGATACGCAGTATTTT. It codes for CASSQVPGLAGRDTQYF.

The rearrangement uses TRBV5-1 and TRBJ2-5, with 7 bases that match TRBD2. CDR1 SGHRS and CDR2 YFSETQ come from the germline V gene. V was pared by 4 bases and J by 1 base, with 7 bases of the junction left unmatched. The CDR3 has 15 residues. The DNA for the CDR3 is TGCGCCAGCAGCAGCTCCGGGACTACCCAAGAGACCCAGTACTTC. It specifies CASSSSGTTQETQYF.

V gene TRBV7-6 combines with J gene TRBJ1-3; 10 bases match TRBD1. The ends lost 3 bases at V and 0 bases at J; junction bases unmatched: 5. Germline V gene lookup returns CDR1 SGHVS and CDR2 FNYEAQ. CDR3 length equals 17 residues. The CDR3 reads CASSLERQGASGNTIYF. The CDR3 DNA reads TGTGCCAGCAGCTTGGAAAGACAGGGGGCCTCTGGAAACACCATATATTTT.

The rearrangement uses TRBV7-2 and TRBJ2-5, with 7 nucleotides matching TRBD1. The CDR3 runs 15 residues. CDR1 is SGHTA and CDR2 is FQGNSA in the germline V gene. After removal of 3 bases from V and 6 bases from J, the junction contained 10 bases not matched to a gene. The CDR3 protein is CASSFGTASGQTQYF. In DNA form, the CDR3 reads TGTGCCAGCAGCTTTGGGACAGCCTCGGGGCAGACCCAGTACTTC.

V usage is TRBV4-1 and J usage is TRBJ1-5, with 7 bases identical to TRBD1. Germline V CDR1 and CDR2: MGHRA, YSYEKL. The CDR3 spans 16 residues. The J segment lost 4 bases and the V segment lost 0 bases, leaving 6 bases of the junction unmatched. Written as DNA, the CDR3 is TGCGCCAGCAGCCAAGATCGAGGGACAGTTAATCAGCCCCAGCATTTT. Amino acid sequence: CASSQDRGTVNQPQHF.

The CDR3 nucleotides are TGTGCCAGCAGCCTCGGACAGGGTTATCAGCCCCAGCATTTT. Translating gives CASSLGQGYQPQHF. The chain couples TRBV6-2 or TRBV6-3 to TRBJ1-5; 8 bases are shared with TRBD1. V shed 6 bases, J shed 5 bases, and the junction held 6 bases outside the gene matches. The CDR3 has 14 amino acids. CDR1 is MNHEY and CDR2 is SVGEGT in the germline V gene.